One and the same sample provided the 3 T cell receptor beta chains below, sequenced in a study of control samples from healthy donors and cancer patients. TCRdb keeps only in-frame clones here, not all; method: immunoSEQ multiplex PCR. The sample contains around 99,000 clones, 85% to 90% of which appear only once. Specimen: blood. These receptors all come from a woman in her fifties or sixties in good health.

The chain uses TRBV30 and TRBJ2-3, with D perhaps TRBD1 (5 bases). V lost 2 bases and J lost 4, with 13 bases in between. Germline CDR1 is GTSNPN and CDR2 is SVGIG (reference sequence). This CDR3 is built from 14 residues. CDR3 sequence: CAWSKGRGPDTQYF. CDR3 sequence (DNA): TGTGCCTGGAGTAAGGGAAGGGGTCCAGATACGCAGTATTTT.

In nucleotides, the CDR3 is TGTGCCAGCAGAGGGACTAGCGGGGCAACTAGCACAGATACGCAGTATTTT. Amino acids: CASRGTSGATSTDTQYF. V gene TRBV2 combines with J gene TRBJ2-3, with 13 bases fitting TRBD2. V was pared by 6 bases and J by 0 bases, with 6 bases of the junction left unmatched. Per germline, CDR1 SNHLY and CDR2 FYNNEI. The CDR3 sequence is 17 residues long.

This sequence joins TRBV6-1 and TRBJ2-7; D is uncertain. The germline V and J ends were trimmed by 3 bases and 6 bases, with 12 bases remaining between them. Germline V lookup: CDR1 MNHNS, CDR2 SASEGT. This CDR3 region has 13 residues. The CDR3 nucleotides are TGTGCCAGCAGTGACGAACAGTATGGCGAGCAGTACGTC. This codes for CASSDEQYGEQYV.